Listed here are 20 T cell receptor beta chains from one sample, sequenced in a study of early T cells in non-severe SARS-CoV-2 infection. TCRdb analysed the 5' RACE reads with MiXCR anew, one entry per CDR3 protein. The table lists fewer than 100,000 distinct CDR3 sequences, over 8.5% of them singletons, with approximately 5% in the top ten. Input material: whole blood. These receptor sequences come from an adult who was a healthcare worker with PCR-confirmed SARS-CoV-2 infection or an uninfected control (not recorded which).

V and J are TRBV27 and TRBJ1-1; 8 positions agree with TRBD1. The V gene's germline CDR1 is MNHEY and CDR2 SMNVEV (reference sequence). The CDR3 sequence is 14 residues long. V lost 5 bases, J lost 5 bases, and 7 bases stayed unmatched. The CDR3 reads CASSTRTGRTEAFF. The CDR3 coding sequence is TGTGCCAGCAGTACCCGGACAGGGAGAACTGAAGCTTTCTTT.

In this sample, this clonotype turned up many times. The V gene is TRBV20-1, the J gene TRBJ2-1, with TRBD2 matching 11 bases. The CDR3 contains 15 residues. CDR1 is DFQATT and CDR2 is SNEGSKA in the germline V gene (reference sequence). Unmatched junction bases numbered 12, after V lost 8 bases and J lost 6 bases. The DNA of the CDR3 is TGCAGTCCGACTAGCGGGACACCCCTTTCCAATGAGCAGTTCTTC. It yields the protein CSPTSGTPLSNEQFF.

This clonotype was detected a few times. The rearrangement links TRBV4-2 to TRBJ2-3; D is ambiguous. The germline V gene encodes CDR1 LGHNA and CDR2 YNFKEQ. The CDR3 has 16 amino acids. Trimming took off 2 bases at V and 4 bases at J, with 16 bases between the two ends. In DNA form, the CDR3 reads TGTGCCAGCAGCCAAAGGGCGGTAGGTTTGGCAGATACGCAGTATTTT. Residues: CASSQRAVGLADTQYF.

The chain uses TRBV7-6 and TRBJ1-3; no firm D call. The ends were cut back, 10 bases at V and 0 bases at J, with 10 bases in the middle. The V gene's germline CDR1 is SGHVS and CDR2 FNYEAQ. The CDR3 sequence is 13 residues long. CDR3 in DNA: TGTGCCACACAGAGAGGCTCTGGAAACACCATATATTTT. Amino acids: CATQRGSGNTIYF.

This clonotype was observed many times. V is TRBV29-1 and J is TRBJ2-3; D may be TRBD2 (5 bases). Germline-derived CDR1 and CDR2 are SQVTM and ANQGSEA. The CDR3 contains 13 residues. V lost 4 bases to trimming and J lost 1 base, with 9 bases between them. CDR3 residues: CSVVLAGTDTQYF. In DNA form, the CDR3 reads TGCAGCGTTGTTCTAGCCGGCACAGATACGCAGTATTTT.

The rearrangement links TRBV21-1 to TRBJ1-4; the table's TRBD1 call for D was not verified on the DNA. TRBV21-1 is a documented pseudogene. The CDR3 is made up of 13 amino acids. The CDR3 sequence is CASSTHGAEKLFF. The DNA of the CDR3 is TGTGCCAGCAGCACCCACGGGGCCGAAAAACTGTTTTTT.

This chain connects TRBV20-1 to TRBJ1-5, with 9 bases fitting TRBD1. Germline lookup yields CDR1 DFQATT and CDR2 SNEGSKA (reference sequence). The length of the CDR3 is 17 residues. Germline trimming cut 1 base from V and 4 bases from J; bases unmatched to any gene: 11. CDR3 sequence: CSARVLRGTGFNQPQHF. The CDR3 region has the DNA TGCAGTGCTAGAGTCCTAAGGGGGACAGGGTTTAATCAGCCCCAGCATTTT.

This clonotype was detected many times. The chain combines TRBV7-9 with TRBJ1-2; 11 bases map to TRBD1. This CDR3 region has 16 residues. J was trimmed by 3 bases and V by 5 bases; bases with no gene match: 8. The V gene's germline CDR1 is SEHNR and CDR2 FQNEAQ (reference sequence). The CDR3 protein is CASSQGTGGNDYGYTF. The CDR3 nucleotides read TGTGCCAGCAGCCAGGGGACAGGGGGTAACGACTATGGCTACACCTTC. The variable domain in full, completed from reference TRBV7-9 and TRBJ1-2, reads DTGVSQNPRHKITKRGQNVTFRCDPISEHNRLYWYRQTLGQGPEFLTYFQNEAQLEKSRLLSDRFSAERPKGSFSTLEIQRTEQGDSAMYLCASSQGTGGNDYGYTFGSGTRLTVV.

This clonotype was seen once. This may be a read error, as it is one base from a much larger clone. V and J are TRBV18 and TRBJ2-7, with D possibly matching TRBD2 (6 bases). Germline CDR1 is KGHSH and CDR2 is LQKENI. The CDR3 has 13 residues. V shed 5 bases and J shed 5 bases, with 13 bases lying between them. The CDR3 sequence is CASSIAGRNEQYF. CDR3 bases: TGTGCCAGCTCAATAGCAGGGAGGAACGAGCAGTACTTC.

This clonotype showed up just a few times. As DNA, the CDR3 is TGTGCCAGCAGTTTTAACGGCAATCAGCCCCAGCATTTT. It codes for CASSFNGNQPQHF. V gene TRBV12-3 or TRBV12-4 combines with J gene TRBJ1-5; D gene unclear. This CDR3 is built from 13 residues. The V gene lost 3 bases and the J gene lost 2 bases, with 5 bases spanning the gap.

This clonotype was found many times. J is TRBJ2-1 and V is TRBV19; TRBD2 matches 10 bases. The CDR3 length is 16 residues. Germline V gene sequence: CDR1 LNHDA, CDR2 SQIVND (reference sequence). The V gene end was trimmed by 3 bases and the J gene end by 5 bases; junction bases not matched to a gene: 7. CDR3 bases: TGTGCCAGTAGTATTGAGGGTCTAGCGGGGGACAATGAGCAGTTCTTC. It is translated as CASSIEGLAGDNEQFF. Supplemented by reference TRBV19 and TRBJ2-1, the full variable domain reads DGGITQSPKYLFRKEGQNVTLSCEQNLNHDAMYWYRQDPGQGLRLIYYSQIVNDFQKGDIAEGYSVSREKKESFPLTVTSAQKNPTAFYLCASSIEGLAGDNEQFFGPGTRLTVL.

This clonotype was observed a handful of times. V gene TRBV5-5 combines with J gene TRBJ1-5, with 7 bases that match TRBD1. Germline V gene sequence: CDR1 SGHKS, CDR2 YYEKEE (reference sequence). The CDR3 sequence is 13 residues long. With V trimmed by 4 bases and J by 5 bases, 3 bases remained unmatched. CDR3 loop: CASSRDRDQPQHF. CDR3 nucleotides: TGTGCCAGCAGCCGAGACAGGGATCAGCCCCAGCATTTT.

The chain couples TRBV28 to TRBJ1-2; D remains ambiguous. This CDR3 region has 12 residues. The germline CDR1 and CDR2 sequences are MDHEN and SYDVKM. V gave up 9 bases and J gave up 1 base, with 9 bases separating them. The CDR3 reads CASLGNNYGYTF. The CDR3 DNA reads as TGTGCCAGTCTCGGTAATAACTATGGCTACACCTTC.

This clonotype appeared many times. The chain recombines TRBV2 with TRBJ1-2; D ambiguous. The germline V and J ends were trimmed by 8 bases and 2 bases, with 12 bases remaining between them. Per germline, CDR1 SNHLY and CDR2 FYNNEI. CDR3 length: 13 residues. This CDR3 reads CASEADQNYGYTF. Written as DNA, the CDR3 is TGTGCCAGCGAGGCCGACCAGAACTATGGCTACACCTTC.

This clonotype was counted many times. The rearrangement links TRBV20-1 to TRBJ1-3; D call uncertain. Trimming took 5 bases from V and 0 from J, leaving 5 bases between them. The CDR3 runs 12 residues. Germline V CDR1 and CDR2: DFQATT, SNEGSKA (reference sequence). Here the CDR3 reads CSAEGSGNTIYF. DNA for the CDR3: TGCAGTGCTGAGGGCTCTGGAAACACCATATATTTT.

This clonotype showed up many times. The genes are TRBV28 and TRBJ2-2; TRBD1 is a possible D gene (6 bases). V lost 6 bases and J 2 bases, leaving 13 bases between the germline ends. Per the germline V gene, CDR1 is MDHEN and CDR2 is SYDVKM. CDR3 length: 15 residues. The CDR3 DNA reads as TGTGCCAGCAGACTACAGGGCTCTAACACCGGGGAGCTGTTTTTT. This encodes CASRLQGSNTGELFF.

This clonotype was detected many times. V and J are TRBV5-1 and TRBJ2-1, with 8 bases fitting TRBD1. The CDR3 consists of 17 residues. Unmatched junction bases numbered 12, after V lost 1 base and J lost 6 bases. The V gene's germline CDR1 is SGHRS and CDR2 YFSETQ. CDR3 amino acids: CASSLQVRQGTGNEQFF. CDR3 in DNA: TGCGCCAGCAGCTTGCAAGTACGACAGGGGACCGGCAATGAGCAGTTCTTC.

There are many counts of this clonotype. The chain links TRBV5-6 to TRBJ2-1; TRBD2 matches 9 bases. Germline V gives CDR1 SGHDT, CDR2 YYEEEE. The CDR3 sequence is 14 residues long. V was clipped by 4 bases and J by 3 bases; unmatched bases: 2. The CDR3 region is CASSLAGFYNEQFF. The CDR3 DNA reads TGTGCCAGCAGCCTAGCGGGATTCTACAATGAGCAGTTCTTC.

This clonotype has at least ten counts. V and J are TRBV5-5 and TRBJ2-2, with 10 positions matching TRBD2. The CDR3 runs 15 residues. The trim removed 4 bases at V and 4 bases at J, leaving 4 bases unmatched. Germline V gene data show CDR1 as SGHKS and CDR2 as YYEKEE (reference sequence). The CDR3 is CASSLAGASTGELFF. The CDR3 nucleotides are TGTGCCAGCAGCCTAGCGGGAGCAAGCACCGGGGAGCTGTTTTTT.

This chain links TRBV14 with TRBJ2-7, with D possibly being TRBD2 (7 bases). Germline V gene lookup returns CDR1 SGHDN and CDR2 FVKESK. Trimming took 1 base from V and 5 from J, leaving 18 bases between them. The CDR3 has 16 amino acids. CDR3 protein: CASSQVAGWGQNEQYF. The CDR3 DNA reads TGTGCCAGCAGCCAAGTAGCGGGTTGGGGGCAGAACGAGCAGTACTTC.